What follows are 29 T cell receptor beta chains derived from one specimen sequenced in a study of OX40 agonist ivuxolimab in advanced cancers. Generated by immunoSEQ multiplex PCR, the TCRdb table keeps only in-frame clones and is missing some. The repertoire consists of about 43,000 clones, with 75% to 90% occurring once and the leading ten covering 3.5% to 5%. Specimen: CD4+ or CD8+ T cells sorted from blood, collected in a trial of the OX40 agonist ivuxolimab. Receptors originate from an adult with an advanced solid tumor such as melanoma, head and neck, liver or kidney cancer.

This clone was observed a handful of times. The V call is TRBV30, the J call TRBJ2-2; maybe TRBD1 (8 bases). V was pared by 8 bases and J by 3 bases, with 19 bases between. The CDR3 contains 15 residues. CDR1 and CDR2 (germline): GTSNPN, SVGIG (reference sequence). The CDR3 bases are TGTGCCAGTCACAGGGGGGGCCTGTACACCGGGGAGCTGTTTTTT. It translates to CASHRGGLYTGELFF. The whole variable domain, filled in from reference TRBV30 and TRBJ2-2, reads SQTIHQWPATLVQPVGSPLSLECTVEGTSNPNLYWYRQAAGRGLQLLFYSVGIGQISSEVPQNLSASRPQDRQFILSSKKLLLSDSGFYLCASHRGGLYTGELFFGEGSRLTVL.

V usage is TRBV7-9 and J usage is TRBJ2-1, with D perhaps matching TRBD2 (6 bases). Germline assignment: CDR1 SEHNR and CDR2 FQNEAQ (reference sequence). V was pared by 7 bases and J by 5 bases, with 21 bases between. CDR3 size: 16 residues. The CDR3: CASTQRPSEGNNEQFF. Here the CDR3 DNA reads TGTGCCAGCACTCAAAGACCTAGCGAGGGGAACAATGAGCAGTTCTTC.

The J gene is TRBJ1-3, the V gene TRBV18; 8 bases map to TRBD1. The CDR3 is 14 amino acids. J lost 6 bases, V lost 3 bases, and 4 bases had no gene match. Germline V gene sequence: CDR1 KGHSH, CDR2 LQKENI. The CDR3 spells CASSPTGELNTIYF. As DNA, the CDR3 is TGTGCCAGCTCACCGACAGGGGAATTAAACACCATATATTTT.

The J gene is TRBJ1-4, the V gene TRBV5-6, with a weak D call TRBD1 (6 bases). V lost 3 bases to trimming and J lost 5 bases, with 14 bases between them. Germline CDR1 reads SGHDT; CDR2 reads YYEEEE. This CDR3 is built from 15 residues. CDR3 region: CASSSNRAVNEKLFF. As DNA, the CDR3 is TGTGCCAGCAGCTCTAACAGGGCTGTCAATGAAAAACTGTTTTTT.

The chain employs TRBV19 and TRBJ2-1, with 8 positions matching TRBD2. CDR1 and CDR2 (germline): LNHDA, SQIVND (reference sequence). V lost 2 bases to trimming and J lost 9 bases; unmatched junction nucleotides: 12. The CDR3 contains 16 residues. CDR3 nucleotides: TGTGCCAGTAGTATACCCCCATTTAGCGGGAACACTGAGCAGTTCTTC. It translates to CASSIPPFSGNTEQFF. The variable domain in full, completed from reference TRBV19 and TRBJ2-1, reads DGGITQSPKYLFRKEGQNVTLSCEQNLNHDAMYWYRQDPGQGLRLIYYSQIVNDFQKGDIAEGYSVSREKKESFPLTVTSAQKNPTAFYLCASSIPPFSGNTEQFFGPGTRLTVL.

The rearrangement uses TRBV5-4 and TRBJ1-1, with 7 bases that match TRBD1. Trimming cost V 5 bases and J 9 bases; bases outside gene matches: 10. CDR3 length: 13 amino acids. The germline gives CDR1 SGHNT, CDR2 YYREEE (reference sequence). CDR3 residues: CASSYGTEIKAFF. CDR3 DNA sequence: TGTGCCAGCAGTTATGGGACAGAAATTAAAGCTTTCTTT.

The chain couples TRBV6-6 to TRBJ1-4; D unresolved. V dropped 2 bases and J dropped 5 bases, with 3 bases sitting between them. The CDR3 is 12 residues long. CDR1 MNHNY and CDR2 SVGAGI come from the germline V gene (reference sequence). CDR3 in DNA: TGTGCCAGCAGTTACGGGAATGAAAAACTGTTTTTT. It codes for CASSYGNEKLFF.

This sequence joins TRBV6-5 and TRBJ1-1; TRBD1 matches 7 bases. Trimming removed 1 base from V and 1 base from J; junction bases left unmatched: 0. Looked up from germline, CDR1 is MNHEY and CDR2 is SVGAGI. The length of the CDR3 is 14 residues. CDR3 coding DNA: TGTGCCAGCAGTTACTACAGGGGGAACACTGAAGCTTTCTTT. Protein: CASSYYRGNTEAFF.

This clone came up a few times. J is TRBJ2-1 and V is TRBV7-3; a possible D gene is TRBD2 (6 bases). V shed 4 bases and J shed 0 bases, with 16 bases lying between them. The germline V gene has CDR1 SGHTA and CDR2 FQGTGA. The CDR3 is made up of 17 amino acids. Here the CDR3 reads CASSSTSPSGSYNEQFF. As DNA, the CDR3 is TGTGCCAGCAGCTCGACTAGTCCGAGTGGCTCCTACAATGAGCAGTTCTTC.

The rearrangement joins TRBV5-1 to TRBJ2-5; maybe TRBD2 (5 bases). Germline V CDR1 and CDR2: SGHRS, YFSETQ. The CDR3 is 13 amino acids. The V end was cut by 6 bases, the J end by 2 bases, with 11 bases between. CDR3 DNA: TGCGCCAGCACGCTAACGGGACAAGAGACCCAGTACTTC. It codes for CASTLTGQETQYF.

V is TRBV15 and J is TRBJ2-2; D is unclear. The CDR3 spans 15 residues. Germline V CDR1 and CDR2: LNHNV, YYDKDF (reference sequence). With 5 bases removed from V and 0 bases from J, the gap between germline ends came to 10 bases. CDR3 sequence reads: CATSPFPANTGELFF. CDR3 sequence (DNA): TGTGCCACCAGCCCTTTTCCAGCGAACACCGGGGAGCTGTTTTTT.

CDR3 in amino acids: CASNGGYGYTF. In DNA form, the CDR3 reads TGTGCCAGCAATGGGGGCTATGGCTACACCTTC. The chain combines TRBV28 with TRBJ1-2; D is possibly TRBD1 (5 bases). Germline V gives CDR1 MDHEN, CDR2 SYDVKM. V lost 7 bases, J lost 4 bases, and 7 bases lay in between. The length of the CDR3 is 11 residues.

This clone ranks as medium-sized (0.01 to 0.1%). The chain employs TRBV7-9 and TRBJ1-1; 7 bases line up with TRBD1. V lost 5 bases, J lost 0 bases, and 6 bases stayed unmatched. The CDR3 spans 15 residues. Germline-derived CDR1 and CDR2 are SEHNR and FQNEAQ (reference sequence). In nucleotides, the CDR3 is TGTGCCAGCAGCACCTGGGGACAGTTGAACACTGAAGCTTTCTTT. It specifies CASSTWGQLNTEAFF. Looking up the rest from reference TRBV7-9 and TRBJ1-1 gives the full variable domain: DTGVSQNPRHKITKRGQNVTFRCDPISEHNRLYWYRQTLGQGPEFLTYFQNEAQLEKSRLLSDRFSAERPKGSFSTLEIQRTEQGDSAMYLCASSTWGQLNTEAFFGQGTRLTVV.

The J gene is TRBJ2-1, the V gene TRBV7-2, with 8 positions matching TRBD2. The CDR3 runs to 14 residues. CDR1 is SGHTA and CDR2 is FQGNSA in the germline V gene. The V and J ends lost 1 base and 6 bases, in that order; junction bases with no gene match: 2. CDR3 loop: CASSLEGTSNEQFF. In DNA, the CDR3 is TGTGCCAGCAGCTTAGAGGGGACTAGCAATGAGCAGTTCTTC.

V usage is TRBV5-6 and J usage is TRBJ1-4, with D possibly TRBD1 on 5 matching bases. Germline assignment: CDR1 SGHDT and CDR2 YYEEEE. Trimming cost V 4 bases and J 0 bases, with 10 bases left between them. This CDR3 contains 15 residues. The CDR3 loop reads CASSITGATNEKLFF. As DNA, the CDR3 is TGTGCCAGCAGCATCACAGGAGCAACTAATGAAAAACTGTTTTTT.

The genes are TRBV11-3 and TRBJ2-1, with TRBD1 matching over 9 bases. Germline CDR1 reads SGHNT; CDR2 reads YENEEA. V lost 0 bases and J lost 5; bases outside the gene matches: 2. There are 15 residues in the CDR3. This chain's CDR3 is CASSLEQGAHNEQFF. DNA of the CDR3: TGTGCCAGCAGCTTAGAACAGGGGGCCCACAATGAGCAGTTCTTC.

The V gene is TRBV11-3, the J gene TRBJ2-3; 10 bases line up with TRBD2. CDR3 length: 16 residues. Trimming removed 5 bases from V and 0 bases from J; junction bases left unmatched: 5. Germline V CDR1 and CDR2: SGHNT, YENEEA. The CDR3: CASSARTSGSTDTQYF. CDR3 sequence (DNA): TGTGCCAGCAGCGCCAGGACTAGCGGAAGCACAGATACGCAGTATTTT.

By share of the sample, this clone is medium-sized (0.01 to 0.1%). The V and J genes are TRBV30 and TRBJ1-4, with D unclear. The CDR3 is 12 residues long. The germline gives CDR1 GTSNPN, CDR2 SVGIG (reference sequence). Trimming pared 0 bases from V and 8 bases from J, leaving 7 bases between. This CDR3 reads CAWSVLREKLFF. The CDR3, as DNA: TGTGCCTGGAGTGTGCTCCGGGAAAAACTGTTTTTT.

The chain has TRBV29-1 and TRBJ1-3; D is uncertain. V lost 5 bases and J 0 bases, leaving 11 bases between the germline ends. This CDR3 has 14 residues. Germline V gene data show CDR1 as SQVTM and CDR2 as ANQGSEA. Written as DNA, the CDR3 is TGCAGCGTTTCCAGTGGAGGCTCTGGAAACACCATATATTTT. Encoded protein: CSVSSGGSGNTIYF.

This clone was seen just once. The chain is built from TRBV6-6 and TRBJ2-2, with D unclear. The CDR3 consists of 11 residues. Trimming stripped 5 bases from V and 5 bases from J, with 3 bases between. CDR1 MNHNY and CDR2 SVGAGI come from the germline V gene (reference sequence). CDR3 in DNA: TGTGCCAGCAGTGCTACCGGGGAGCTGTTTTTT. Encoded protein: CASSATGELFF.

The chain has TRBV11-2 and TRBJ2-2, with D possibly matching TRBD2 (5 bases). V lost 6 bases and J lost 2, with 13 bases in between. The CDR3 spans 15 residues. Germline lookup yields CDR1 SGHAT and CDR2 FQNNGV. The CDR3 protein is CASRQRASNTGELFF. Here the CDR3 DNA reads TGTGCCAGCAGGCAGAGGGCCTCAAACACCGGGGAGCTGTTTTTT.

V is TRBV11-2 and J is TRBJ2-5, with TRBD2 matching over 9 bases. The DNA matches TRBJ2-7 better at its end, which makes the J call doubtful. The CDR3 spans 15 residues. CDR1 and CDR2 (germline): SGHAT, FQNNGV. The CDR3 sequence: CASSVLRGGPNEQYF. The CDR3 DNA sequence: TGTGCCAGCAGCGTTTTGCGGGGGGGCCCCAACGAGCAGTACTTC.

This clone was detected only a few times. This sequence joins TRBV2 and TRBJ1-1; TRBD1 agrees at 8 bases. CDR1 SNHLY and CDR2 FYNNEI come from the germline V gene. CDR3 size: 13 residues. Trimming took 4 bases from V and 4 from J; bases not matched to a gene: 2. CDR3 residues: CASSATGGTEAFF. The CDR3 DNA is TGTGCCAGCAGTGCTACAGGGGGCACTGAAGCTTTCTTT.

The genes are TRBV7-6 and TRBJ2-7; 7 positions agree with TRBD1. The CDR3 is 15 residues long. Germline values: CDR1 SGHVS, CDR2 FNYEAQ. Losses at the gene ends were 4 bases for V and 7 bases for J; bases not matched to a gene: 13. This CDR3 reads CASSYRQGGDGEQYF. Here the CDR3 DNA reads TGTGCCAGCAGCTACAGACAGGGTGGAGACGGAGAGCAGTACTTC.

In DNA form, the CDR3 reads TGTGCCAGTAGTCCCAGGACTGCCCCAACCGGGGAGCTGTTTTTT. It translates to CASSPRTAPTGELFF. The chain recombines TRBV19 with TRBJ2-2; the D gene is possibly TRBD2 (5 bases). The CDR3 is 15 amino acids. From germline, CDR1 is LNHDA and CDR2 SQIVND (reference sequence). Trimming pared 5 bases from V and 5 bases from J, leaving 15 bases between.

The rearrangement links TRBV18 to TRBJ2-1; D gene unclear. The germline gives CDR1 KGHSH, CDR2 LQKENI. With 3 bases removed from V and 1 base from J, the gap between germline ends came to 4 bases. The CDR3 runs 13 residues. CDR3 amino acids: CASSPSSYNEQFF. In nucleotides, the CDR3 is TGTGCCAGCTCACCCTCATCCTACAATGAGCAGTTCTTC. The full variable domain, its missing parts supplied by reference TRBV18 and TRBJ2-1, is NAGVMQNPRHLVRRRGQEARLRCSPMKGHSHVYWYRQLPEEGLKFMVYLQKENIIDESGMPKERFSAEFPKEGPSILRIQQVVRGDSAAYFCASSPSSYNEQFFGPGTRLTVL.

The chain has TRBV2 and TRBJ2-3; TRBD2 might be the D (5 bases). Germline V gene lookup returns CDR1 SNHLY and CDR2 FYNNEI. V lost 2 bases to trimming and J lost 7 bases, with 16 bases between them. The CDR3 spans 15 residues. CDR3 amino acids: CASSEQRPSMNTQYF. The CDR3 region has the DNA TGTGCCAGCAGTGAACAGCGACCTAGCATGAATACGCAGTATTTT.

This chain joins TRBV7-3 and TRBJ1-5; no reliable D call. The CDR3 contains 11 residues. V was pared by 4 bases and J by 10 bases, with 8 bases between. Per germline, CDR1 SGHTA and CDR2 FQGTGA. DNA of the CDR3: TGTGCCAGCAGCTCCCCGGGCCCCCAGCATTTT. This encodes CASSSPGPQHF.

J is TRBJ2-7 and V is TRBV5-1; D is ambiguous. The CDR3 spans 13 residues. Deletions cut 2 bases from V and 0 bases from J, with 6 bases between. Germline CDR1 is SGHRS and CDR2 is YFSETQ. CDR3 bases: TGCGCCAGCAGCTTCCCGAACTCCTACGAGCAGTACTTC. This gives the protein CASSFPNSYEQYF.